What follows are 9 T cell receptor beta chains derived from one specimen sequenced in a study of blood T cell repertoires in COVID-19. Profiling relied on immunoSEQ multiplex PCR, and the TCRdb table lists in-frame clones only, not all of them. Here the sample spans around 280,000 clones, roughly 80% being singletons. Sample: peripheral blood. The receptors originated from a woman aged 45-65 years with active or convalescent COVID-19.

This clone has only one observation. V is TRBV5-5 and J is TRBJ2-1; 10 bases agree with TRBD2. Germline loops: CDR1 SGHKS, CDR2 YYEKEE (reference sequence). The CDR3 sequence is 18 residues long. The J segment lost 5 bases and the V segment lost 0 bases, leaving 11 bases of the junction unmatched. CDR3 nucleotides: TGTGCCAGCAGCTTGGGTATCCTGAGCGGGAGGGACCACAATGAGCAGTTCTTC. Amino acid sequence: CASSLGILSGRDHNEQFF.

The CDR3: CASSSRGYEQYF. The CDR3, as DNA: TGTGCCAGTAGTAGTCGAGGCTACGAGCAGTACTTC. This chain connects TRBV19 to TRBJ2-7; D ambiguous. Looked up from germline, CDR1 is LNHDA and CDR2 is SQIVND (reference sequence). CDR3 length: 12 residues. With 4 bases removed from V and 3 bases from J, the gap between germline ends came to 7 bases.

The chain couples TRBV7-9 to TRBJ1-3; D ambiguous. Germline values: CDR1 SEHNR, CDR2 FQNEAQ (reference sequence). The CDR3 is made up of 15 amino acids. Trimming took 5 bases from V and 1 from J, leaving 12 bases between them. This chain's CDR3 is CASSRGKISGNTIYF. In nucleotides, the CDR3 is TGTGCCAGCAGCCGGGGAAAAATTTCTGGAAACACCATATATTTT.

Here the CDR3 DNA reads TGTGCCAGTAGTATAACTAGCGGGAGTAATGAGCAGTTCTTC. This gives the protein CASSITSGSNEQFF. The chain recombines TRBV19 with TRBJ2-1, with TRBD2 matching over 11 bases. The CDR3 runs to 14 residues. Trimming took 2 bases from V and 7 from J; bases not matched to a gene: 1. CDR1 LNHDA and CDR2 SQIVND come from the germline V gene (reference sequence). Full variable domain (rest looked up from reference TRBV19 and TRBJ2-1): DGGITQSPKYLFRKEGQNVTLSCEQNLNHDAMYWYRQDPGQGLRLIYYSQIVNDFQKGDIAEGYSVSREKKESFPLTVTSAQKNPTAFYLCASSITSGSNEQFFGPGTRLTVL.

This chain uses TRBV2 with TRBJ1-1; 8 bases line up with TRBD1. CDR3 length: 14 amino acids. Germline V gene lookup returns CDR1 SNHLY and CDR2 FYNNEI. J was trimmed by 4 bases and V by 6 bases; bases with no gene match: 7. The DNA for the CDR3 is TGTGCCAGCAGCTCGGACAGGGTTGGCACTGAAGCTTTCTTT. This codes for CASSSDRVGTEAFF.

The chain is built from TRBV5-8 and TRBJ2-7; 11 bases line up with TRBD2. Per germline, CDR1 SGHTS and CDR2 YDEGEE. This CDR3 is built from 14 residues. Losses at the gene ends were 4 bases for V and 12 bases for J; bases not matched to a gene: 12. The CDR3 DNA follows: TGTGCCAGCAGCCTCACCGGGACTAGCGGCAGGATGTACTTC. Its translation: CASSLTGTSGRMYF. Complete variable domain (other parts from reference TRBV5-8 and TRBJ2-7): EAGVTQSPTHLIKTRGQQATLRCSPISGHTSVYWYQQALGLGLQFLLWYDEGEERNRGNFPPRFSGRQFPNYSSELNVNALELEDSALYLCASSLTGTSGRMYFGPGTRLTVT.

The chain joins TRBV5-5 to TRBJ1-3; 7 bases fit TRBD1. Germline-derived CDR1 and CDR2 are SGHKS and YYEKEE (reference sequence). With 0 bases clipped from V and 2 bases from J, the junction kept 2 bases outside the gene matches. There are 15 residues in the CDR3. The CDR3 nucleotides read TGTGCCAGCAGCTTGGAGGGACAGCCTGGAAACACCATATATTTT. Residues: CASSLEGQPGNTIYF.

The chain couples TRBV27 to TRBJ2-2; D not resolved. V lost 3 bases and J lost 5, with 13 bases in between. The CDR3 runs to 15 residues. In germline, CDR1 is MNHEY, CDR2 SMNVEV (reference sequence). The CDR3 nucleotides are TGTGCCAGCAGTTTCGAGAGTAGAAAAACCGGGGAGCTGTTTTTT. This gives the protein CASSFESRKTGELFF.

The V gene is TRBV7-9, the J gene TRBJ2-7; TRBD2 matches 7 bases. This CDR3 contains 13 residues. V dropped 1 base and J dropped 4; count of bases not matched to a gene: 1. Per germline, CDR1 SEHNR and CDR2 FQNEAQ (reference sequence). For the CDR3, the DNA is TGTGCCAGCAGCTTAGGGCGGGAGTACGAGCAGTACTTC. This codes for CASSLGREYEQYF.